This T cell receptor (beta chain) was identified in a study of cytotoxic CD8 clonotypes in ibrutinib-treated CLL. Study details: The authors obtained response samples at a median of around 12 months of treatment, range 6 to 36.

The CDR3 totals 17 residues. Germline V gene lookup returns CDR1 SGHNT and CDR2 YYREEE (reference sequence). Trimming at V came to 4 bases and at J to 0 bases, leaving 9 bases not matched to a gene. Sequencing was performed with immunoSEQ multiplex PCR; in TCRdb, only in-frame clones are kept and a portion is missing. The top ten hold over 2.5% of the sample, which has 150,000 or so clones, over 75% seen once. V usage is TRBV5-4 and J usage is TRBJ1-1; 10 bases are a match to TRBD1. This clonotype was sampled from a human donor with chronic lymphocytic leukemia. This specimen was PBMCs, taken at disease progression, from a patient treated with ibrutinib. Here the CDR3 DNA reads TGTGCCAGCAGCCACAGTCGGGACAGGGGTTTGAACACTGAAGCTTTCTTT. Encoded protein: CASSHSRDRGLNTEAFF.